Following are 32 T cell receptor beta chains from one sample sequenced in a study of long-term antiretroviral therapy in people with HIV. A v3.0 immunoSEQ assay was performed at survey level. The table came from immunoSEQ multiplex PCR; TCRdb's copy has only in-frame clones and leaves some out. This sample has about 36,000 clones, with over 70% found just once. The input for sequencing was unsorted PBMCs, taken 0.6 years after starting antiretroviral therapy. Source of these receptors: a man between 18 and 29 years old with HIV.

This chain uses TRBV5-6 with TRBJ2-1; weak D call: TRBD2 (6 bases). V was pared by 0 bases and J by 8 bases, with 18 bases between. This CDR3 region has 16 residues. From germline, CDR1 is SGHDT and CDR2 YYEEEE. The CDR3 region is CASSLERWESSDEQFF. In nucleotides, the CDR3 is TGTGCCAGCAGCTTGGAGAGGTGGGAATCTAGCGATGAGCAGTTCTTC.

In this sample, this clone turned up once. The CDR3 here is CASSLAGGIAGDPYNEQFF. DNA for the CDR3: TGCGCCAGCAGCTTGGCCGGGGGGATAGCGGGGGACCCCTACAATGAGCAGTTCTTC. This chain joins TRBV5-1 and TRBJ2-1, with 9 bases fitting TRBD2. V lost 0 bases, J lost 2 bases, and 12 bases stayed unmatched. The CDR3 consists of 19 residues. Germline CDR1 and CDR2: SGHRS and YFSETQ.

The rearrangement uses TRBV28 and TRBJ2-7; D is possibly TRBD1 (6 bases). This CDR3 comprises 14 residues. V was pared by 3 bases and J by 3 bases, with 12 bases between. Germline V gene data show CDR1 as MDHEN and CDR2 as SYDVKM. DNA of the CDR3: TGTGCCAGCAGTTTCCAGGGACAAGTCTACGAGCAGTACTTC. Translating it yields CASSFQGQVYEQYF.

The rearrangement links TRBV5-5 to TRBJ2-3, with TRBD2 matching 9 bases. Trimming cost V 4 bases and J 5 bases; bases outside gene matches: 8. Germline values: CDR1 SGHKS, CDR2 YYEKEE (reference sequence). This CDR3 spans 15 amino acids. The CDR3: CASSQTGTSLDTQYF. As DNA, the CDR3 is TGTGCCAGCAGCCAAACCGGGACTAGCCTAGATACGCAGTATTTT. Filled out from reference TRBV5-5 and TRBJ2-3, the complete variable domain reads DAGVTQSPTHLIKTRGQQVTLRCSPISGHKSVSWYQQVLGQGPQFIFQYYEKEERGRGNFPDRFSARQFPNYSSELNVNALLLGDSALYLCASSQTGTSLDTQYFGPGTRLTVL.

This chain joins TRBV28 and TRBJ2-7, with 11 positions matching TRBD1. The CDR3 covers 15 residues. Germline assignment: CDR1 MDHEN and CDR2 SYDVKM. Losses at the gene ends were 4 bases for V and 7 bases for J; bases not matched to a gene: 9. For the CDR3, the DNA is TGTGCCAGCAGTTCGTACGGACAGGGGGCGGAAGAGCAGTACTTC. The encoded protein is CASSSYGQGAEEQYF.

This clone was found once. The CDR3 nucleotides are TGTGCCAGCTCACCACCCGGGAACAACTACGAGCAGTACTTC. Protein: CASSPPGNNYEQYF. The rearrangement uses TRBV18 and TRBJ2-7; D might be TRBD2 (5 bases). CDR1 and CDR2 (germline): KGHSH, LQKENI. This CDR3 is 14 amino acids long. Trimming shortened V by 0 bases and J by 3 bases, and 9 bases separated the two germline ends.

V is TRBV7-8 and J is TRBJ1-1; TRBD1 might be the D (6 bases). V was pared by 5 bases and J by 1 base, with 14 bases between. From germline, CDR1 is SGHVS and CDR2 FQNEAQ. This CDR3 contains 15 residues. CDR3 loop: CASSLVGAANTEAFF. The CDR3 DNA is TGTGCCAGCAGCCTGGTGGGGGCGGCGAACACTGAAGCTTTCTTT.

This chain uses TRBV19 with TRBJ1-1; TRBD1 matches at 8 bases. The germline CDR1 and CDR2 sequences are LNHDA and SQIVND (reference sequence). Trimming took 6 bases from V and 3 from J; bases not matched to a gene: 3. This CDR3 has 13 residues. The chain's CDR3 is CASREQGDTEAFF. The CDR3 coding sequence is TGTGCCAGTAGGGAACAGGGGGACACTGAAGCTTTCTTT.

The chain has TRBV14 and TRBJ2-7; D is uncertain. CDR1 and CDR2 (germline): SGHDN, FVKESK. CDR3 length equals 14 residues. The V and J ends lost 0 bases and 6 bases respectively, with 12 bases between them. The chain's CDR3 is CASSQDKGVGEQYF. CDR3 bases: TGTGCCAGCAGCCAAGATAAGGGTGTCGGCGAGCAGTACTTC.

The gene calls are TRBV11-3 and TRBJ2-3; D ambiguous. The CDR3 extends over 15 amino acids. V was pared by 1 base and J by 2 bases, with 10 bases between. CDR1 and CDR2 from the germline V gene are SGHNT and YENEEA. This CDR3 reads CASSLVSDPTDTQYF. The CDR3 DNA sequence: TGTGCCAGCAGCTTAGTCTCCGACCCCACAGATACGCAGTATTTT.

Note on this clone: The sample contains more than one DNA sequence encoding this CDR3. This chain joins TRBV27 and TRBJ2-2; D uncertain. Trimming left V 3 bases short and J 6 bases short, with 8 bases between. The CDR3 covers 13 residues. The germline V gene encodes CDR1 MNHEY and CDR2 SMNVEV (reference sequence). CDR3 DNA sequence: TGTGCCAGCAGTTTTACCAGCGCCGGGGAGCTGTTTTTT. Its translation: CASSFTSAGELFF.

The chain uses TRBV29-1 and TRBJ2-1; 10 bases are shared with TRBD2. Germline V gene lookup returns CDR1 SQVTM and CDR2 ANQGSEA. This CDR3 is built from 14 residues. V lost 5 bases to trimming and J lost 2 bases; unmatched junction nucleotides: 3. This chain's CDR3 is CSVLGLAAYNEQFF. CDR3 DNA: TGCAGCGTTTTAGGACTAGCGGCCTACAATGAGCAGTTCTTC.

The gene calls are TRBV7-9 and TRBJ1-4; no firm D call. The V gene's germline CDR1 is SEHNR and CDR2 FQNEAQ (reference sequence). V was cut by 5 bases and J by 8 bases, with 24 bases left in between. The CDR3 covers 17 residues. CDR3 residues: CASSLRSGSQLSEKLFF. The CDR3, as DNA: TGTGCCAGCAGCCTACGATCGGGCAGCCAACTATCCGAAAAACTGTTTTTT. The full variable domain, in which reference TRBV7-9 and TRBJ1-4 provide the parts outside the CDR3, is DTGVSQNPRHKITKRGQNVTFRCDPISEHNRLYWYRQTLGQGPEFLTYFQNEAQLEKSRLLSDRFSAERPKGSFSTLEIQRTEQGDSAMYLCASSLRSGSQLSEKLFFGSGTQLSVL.

J is TRBJ2-7 and V is TRBV28; 10 positions agree with TRBD2. The CDR3 spans 16 residues. Germline-derived CDR1 and CDR2 are MDHEN and SYDVKM. Trimming took 2 bases from V and 2 from J; bases not matched to a gene: 6. DNA for the CDR3: TGTGCCAGCAGTTTAGCACTAGCGGGAATAACCTACGAGCAGTACTTC. This gives the protein CASSLALAGITYEQYF.

The chain has TRBV6-5 and TRBJ2-1; weak D call: TRBD1 (5 bases). CDR1 is MNHEY and CDR2 is SVGAGI in the germline V gene. Between the trimmed V and J ends, which lost 2 bases and 5 bases, there was a span of 10 bases. The CDR3 totals 14 residues. The CDR3 DNA is TGTGCCAGCAGTTACCAGGGTTTCGACAATGAGCAGTTCTTC. It encodes CASSYQGFDNEQFF.

This clone showed up just a few times. This chain links TRBV6-1 with TRBJ2-7, with D perhaps matching TRBD1 (5 bases). V gave up 5 bases and J gave up 9 bases, with 14 bases separating them. Germline loops: CDR1 MNHNS, CDR2 SASEGT. The CDR3 consists of 12 residues. CDR3 sequence: CASSPRQRGQYF. In DNA, the CDR3 is TGTGCCAGCAGTCCCCGGCAAAGGGGGCAGTACTTC.

This clone was picked up a small number of times. The chain couples TRBV12-5 to TRBJ1-1, with 10 bases lining up with TRBD1. Per germline, CDR1 LGHNT and CDR2 FRNRAP. This CDR3 comprises 16 residues. J gave up 6 bases and V 5 bases, and 12 bases lay outside the gene matches. DNA for the CDR3: TGTGCTAGTGGTCCCCCAACGGGACAGGGGTCCTCTGAAGCTTTCTTT. It translates to CASGPPTGQGSSEAFF. Based on the CDR3 plus reference TRBV12-5 and TRBJ1-1, the full variable domain is DARVTQTPRHKVTEMGQEVTMRCQPILGHNTVFWYRQTMMQGLELLAYFRNRAPLDDSGMPKDRFSAEMPDATLATLKIQPSEPRDSAVYFCASGPPTGQGSSEAFFGQGTRLTVV.

The genes are TRBV28 and TRBJ1-2; the D gene is possibly TRBD1 (6 bases). Germline V gene lookup returns CDR1 MDHEN and CDR2 SYDVKM. V was shortened by 0 bases and J by 3 bases, with 8 bases between the two germline ends. The CDR3 has 14 residues. CDR3 amino acids: CASSLWGADYGYTF. The CDR3 DNA reads TGTGCCAGCAGTTTATGGGGGGCGGACTATGGCTACACCTTC.

The chain couples TRBV19 to TRBJ1-1; TRBD1 is a possible D gene (6 bases). CDR3 length: 14 residues. CDR1 and CDR2 from the germline V gene are LNHDA and SQIVND (reference sequence). Trimming removed 4 bases from V and 4 bases from J, with 13 bases in between. The CDR3 here is CASSRYREGTEAFF. The CDR3 DNA reads as TGTGCCAGTAGTAGATACAGGGAGGGCACTGAAGCTTTCTTT.

The chain joins TRBV7-2 to TRBJ1-2; D call uncertain. CDR1 is SGHTA, CDR2 FQGNSA, per germline. V lost 1 base and J 5 bases, leaving 14 bases between the germline ends. There are 15 residues in the CDR3. The CDR3 nucleotides are TGTGCCAGCAGCTTAGGGCGGAGAGGGCGGTATGGCTACACCTTC. Encoded protein: CASSLGRRGRYGYTF. Complete variable domain (other parts from reference TRBV7-2 and TRBJ1-2): GAGVSQSPSNKVTEKGKDVELRCDPISGHTALYWYRQSLGQGLEFLIYFQGNSAPDKSGLPSDRFSAERTGGSVSTLTIQRTQQEDSAVYLCASSLGRRGRYGYTFGSGTRLTVV.

This chain uses TRBV9 with TRBJ1-2, with D possibly TRBD1 on 5 matching bases. V was cut by 3 bases and J by 1 base, with 10 bases left in between. CDR1 SGDLS and CDR2 YYNGEE come from the germline V gene. This CDR3 comprises 14 residues. The CDR3 reads CASSGRGDNYGYTF. For the CDR3, the DNA is TGTGCCAGCAGCGGAAGGGGCGATAACTATGGCTACACCTTC.

The V gene is TRBV19, the J gene TRBJ1-4; the D gene is possibly TRBD1 (5 bases). The length of the CDR3 is 14 residues. Germline-derived CDR1 and CDR2 are LNHDA and SQIVND (reference sequence). The V gene lost 6 bases and the J gene lost 0 bases, with 8 bases spanning the gap. The CDR3 here is CASRRQTTNEKLFF. The CDR3 coding sequence is TGTGCCAGTAGACGACAGACAACTAATGAAAAACTGTTTTTT.

The chain carries TRBV7-9 and TRBJ2-3; D remains unclear. The CDR3 loop spans 12 amino acids. Germline CDR1 and CDR2: SEHNR and FQNEAQ (reference sequence). V was clipped by 6 bases and J by 3 bases, with 7 bases between them. The CDR3 loop reads CASSQYTDTQYF. The CDR3 nucleotides read TGTGCCAGCAGTCAGTATACAGATACGCAGTATTTT.

J is TRBJ2-7 and V is TRBV7-8; 7 nucleotides match TRBD1. CDR1 SGHVS and CDR2 FQNEAQ come from the germline V gene. Trimming removed 6 bases from V and 3 bases from J; junction bases left unmatched: 8. This CDR3 contains 14 residues. The CDR3, as DNA: TGTGCCAGCAGTCCCGGGACAGTAATCTACGAGCAGTACTTC. Protein sequence: CASSPGTVIYEQYF.

This CDR3 is CASSVGGGRELFF. The CDR3, as DNA: TGTGCCAGCAGCGTGGGGGGGGGCAGGGAGCTGTTTTTT. The V and J genes are TRBV9 and TRBJ2-2, with a possible D match to TRBD2 (7 bases). The germline CDR1 and CDR2 sequences are SGDLS and YYNGEE. This CDR3 comprises 13 residues. V lost 2 bases to trimming and J lost 9 bases, with 11 bases between them.

The chain carries TRBV13 and TRBJ2-1, with unresolved D. Germline assignment: CDR1 PRHDT and CDR2 FYEKMQ (reference sequence). Trimming took off 5 bases at V and 8 bases at J, with 13 bases between the two ends. The CDR3 runs to 13 residues. CDR3 sequence reads: CASSRGPTHEQFF. The CDR3 bases are TGTGCCAGCAGCCGCGGTCCAACCCATGAGCAGTTCTTC.

The chain employs TRBV19 and TRBJ2-1, with unresolved D. Per germline, CDR1 LNHDA and CDR2 SQIVND (reference sequence). V was cut by 6 bases and J by 4 bases, with 10 bases left in between. This CDR3 is 13 amino acids long. The CDR3: CASSPTVYNEQFF. DNA for the CDR3: TGTGCCAGTAGCCCGACGGTATACAATGAGCAGTTCTTC.

This clone was recorded a few times. The rearrangement links TRBV11-3 to TRBJ1-1; weak D call: TRBD1 (6 bases). This CDR3 has 15 residues. Germline V gene data show CDR1 as SGHNT and CDR2 as YENEEA. Trimming removed 5 bases from V and 1 base from J, with 14 bases in between. CDR3 amino acids: CASSLTGFGNTEAFF. As DNA, the CDR3 is TGTGCCAGCAGCCTTACAGGGTTTGGGAACACTGAAGCTTTCTTT.

CDR3 region: CASSHVGTSVYNEQFF. The CDR3 bases are TGTGCCAGCAGCCACGTGGGTACCTCAGTATACAATGAGCAGTTCTTC. The chain uses TRBV7-2 and TRBJ2-1; no reliable D call. The CDR3 length is 16 residues. Germline V lookup: CDR1 SGHTA, CDR2 FQGNSA. V lost 5 bases and J lost 4, with 18 bases in between.

This clone was detected only once. The chain is built from TRBV19 and TRBJ1-1; perhaps TRBD1 as D (5 bases). The CDR3 length is 14 residues. The germline CDR1 and CDR2 sequences are LNHDA and SQIVND (reference sequence). The ends were cut back, 0 bases at V and 7 bases at J, with 12 bases in the middle. This chain's CDR3 is CASSIDPGLGEAFF. CDR3 in DNA: TGTGCCAGTAGTATAGACCCGGGGCTCGGTGAAGCTTTCTTT.

CDR3 region: CASSPGQGDSYEQYF. CDR3 bases: TGTGCCAGCAGCCCGGGACAGGGAGATTCCTACGAGCAGTACTTC. The chain uses TRBV28 and TRBJ2-7; 9 bases agree with TRBD1. Per germline, CDR1 MDHEN and CDR2 SYDVKM. V lost 6 bases and J lost 1; bases outside the gene matches: 7. The CDR3 sequence is 15 residues long. Variable domain in full (rest from reference TRBV28 and TRBJ2-7): DVKVTQSSRYLVKRTGEKVFLECVQDMDHENMFWYRQDPGLGLRLIYFSYDVKMKEKGDIPEGYSVSREKKERFSLILESASTNQTSMYLCASSPGQGDSYEQYFGPGTRLTVT.

The chain links TRBV27 to TRBJ2-7; 8 positions match TRBD2. Germline V gene lookup returns CDR1 MNHEY and CDR2 SMNVEV (reference sequence). V lost 3 bases and J lost 3; bases outside the gene matches: 4. The CDR3 runs to 14 residues. The CDR3: CASSLGLGSYEQYF. CDR3 bases: TGTGCCAGCAGTTTGGGACTAGGGAGCTACGAGCAGTACTTC.